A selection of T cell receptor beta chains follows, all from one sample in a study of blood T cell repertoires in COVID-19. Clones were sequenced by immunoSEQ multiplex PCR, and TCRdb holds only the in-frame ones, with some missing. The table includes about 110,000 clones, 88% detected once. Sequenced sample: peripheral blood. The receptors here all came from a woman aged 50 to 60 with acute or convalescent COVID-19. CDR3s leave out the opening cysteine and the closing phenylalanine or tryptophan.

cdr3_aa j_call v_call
ASRPPGSSGALNEQY TRBJ2-7 TRBV27
ASSLAPQRSYEQY TRBJ2-7 TRBV5-1
ASSFRRNTEAF TRBJ1-1 TRBV11-1
ASSLGPTPSYEQY TRBJ2-7 TRBV5-5
ASGVTGLAGADTQY TRBJ2-3 TRBV9
AWSVQVNTEAF TRBJ1-1 TRBV30
ASSPGGEGPQH TRBJ1-5 TRBV18
ASSDSGGTDTQY TRBJ2-3 TRBV6-4
ASSLSGTTRETQY TRBJ2-5 TRBV27
ASSPGQSTDTQY TRBJ2-3 TRBV5-1
ASSDFRQNEKLF TRBJ1-4 TRBV25-1
ASRKESSLEQY TRBJ2-7 TRBV5-1
ASSLGTAGTGELF TRBJ2-2 TRBV5-1
ASSRDSGNTIY TRBJ1-3 TRBV2
ASTELGWEGYNEQF TRBJ2-1 TRBV2
ASSFPQGNTIY TRBJ1-3 TRBV7-9
ATRAGPSYNEQF TRBJ2-1 TRBV24-1
ASSKGLAYEQY TRBJ2-7 TRBV2
ASSSDRGLYEQY TRBJ2-7 TRBV25-1
SASRAGWNEQF TRBJ2-1 TRBV20-1
ASSTLAGTYEQY TRBJ2-7 TRBV21-1
ASTPRAIYEQY TRBJ2-7 TRBV2
ASNSVAVNSYEQY TRBJ2-7 TRBV6-5
ASSSGRALYEQY TRBJ2-7 TRBV27
ASTRLNTEAF TRBJ1-1 TRBV6-5
ASSERQGGTEAF TRBJ1-1 TRBV6-4
ASSPVQVYNQPQH TRBJ1-5 TRBV18
ASSLSPGDNTEAF TRBJ1-1 TRBV28
ASSDGGRVLDTQY TRBJ2-3 TRBV2
ASSWGQEAGYT TRBJ1-2 TRBV13
ASSGFGQGMLRNTGELF TRBJ2-2 TRBV3-1/TRBV3-2
ASSQEVGASSGNTIY TRBJ1-3 TRBV4-2
ASMGAGANVLT TRBJ2-6 TRBV19
AISESTPGQYGTDTQY TRBJ2-3 TRBV10-3
ASSLGQGKDTGELF TRBJ2-2 TRBV7-9
ASSFGQGAVEETQY TRBJ2-5 TRBV19
ATSRSGGSNQPQH TRBJ1-5 TRBV24-1
ASSYGQHGRTQY TRBJ2-7 TRBV6-2/TRBV6-3
ASSPDNGNEKLF TRBJ1-4 TRBV18
SAAGAGGPF TRBJ2-7 TRBV20-1
ASSLRESPTSTDTQY TRBJ2-3 TRBV5-1
ASSPGGGGGYEQY TRBJ2-7 TRBV28
ASSPPVSLTNEKLF TRBJ1-4 TRBV7-9
ASSLSGRGETQY TRBJ2-5 TRBV7-7
ASRLYPKSDSPLH TRBJ1-6 TRBV6-5